Shown below are 5 T cell receptor beta chains from a single sample sequenced in a study of T cell repertoires in cytomegalovirus infection. In TCRdb, the reads were re-called with MiXCR into one record per CDR3 protein. Among some 170,000 distinct CDR3 sequences listed, roughly 17% were seen once. The specimen was CD8+ T cells from PBMCs. The origin of the receptors is a human donor in good health (CMV status not recorded). Some clones in this sample may be carry-over from other donors' samples.

The chain is built from TRBV7-4 and TRBJ2-1; D remains ambiguous. Trimming removed 1 base at V and 8 bases at J, with 3 bases between. The CDR3 has 11 amino acids. Germline V lookup: CDR1 SGHVT, CDR2 SQSDAQ. The chain's CDR3 is CASSLVDEQFF. DNA of the CDR3: TGTGCCAGCAGCTTAGTTGATGAGCAGTTCTTC.

This clonotype was counted between two and nine times. The chain uses TRBV14 and TRBJ2-2; 8 nucleotides line up with TRBD2. CDR3 length equals 19 residues. Germline lookup yields CDR1 SGHDN and CDR2 FVKESK. Trimming removed 0 bases from V and 3 bases from J; junction bases left unmatched: 12. The DNA for the CDR3 is TGTGCCAGCAGCCAAGAGAGGGCGGGGGGAACCCCGGACACCGGGGAGCTGTTTTTT. Amino acids: CASSQERAGGTPDTGELFF.

The chain joins TRBV12-3 or TRBV12-4 to TRBJ1-5; D remains unclear. CDR3 length: 13 amino acids. The V and J ends lost 7 bases and 9 bases respectively, with 16 bases between them. CDR3 residues: CASTPPWRGPQHF. In DNA form, the CDR3 reads TGTGCCAGCACTCCGCCCTGGAGAGGGCCCCAGCATTTT.

This rearrangement joins TRBV7-9 to TRBJ1-1, with D tentatively TRBD1 (6 bases). V lost 2 bases and J 0 bases, leaving 13 bases between the germline ends. Germline V gene data show CDR1 as SEHNR and CDR2 as FQNEAQ (reference sequence). The CDR3 covers 16 residues. The CDR3 is CASSLYITGMNTEAFF. CDR3 in DNA: TGTGCCAGCAGCTTATATATAACAGGGATGAACACTGAAGCTTTCTTT.

The chain combines TRBV6-5 with TRBJ1-1; no definite D call. Germline V gene data show CDR1 as MNHEY and CDR2 as SVGAGI. V was trimmed by 2 bases and J by 1 base, leaving 8 bases between them. The CDR3 totals 14 residues. CDR3 coding DNA: TGTGCCAGCAGTTACGACACCGCGAACACTGAAGCTTTCTTT. Translated: CASSYDTANTEAFF.